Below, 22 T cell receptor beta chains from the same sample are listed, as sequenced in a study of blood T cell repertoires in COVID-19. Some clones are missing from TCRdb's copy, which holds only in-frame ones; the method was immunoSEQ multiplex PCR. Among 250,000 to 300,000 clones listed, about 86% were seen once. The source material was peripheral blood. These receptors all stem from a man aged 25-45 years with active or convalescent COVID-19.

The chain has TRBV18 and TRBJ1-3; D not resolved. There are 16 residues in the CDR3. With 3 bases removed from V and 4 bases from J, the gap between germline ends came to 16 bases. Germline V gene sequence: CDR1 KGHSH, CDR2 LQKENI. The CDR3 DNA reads TGTGCCAGCTCACCTACGGGGTCGGGGTCAGGAAACACCATATATTTT. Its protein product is CASSPTGSGSGNTIYF.

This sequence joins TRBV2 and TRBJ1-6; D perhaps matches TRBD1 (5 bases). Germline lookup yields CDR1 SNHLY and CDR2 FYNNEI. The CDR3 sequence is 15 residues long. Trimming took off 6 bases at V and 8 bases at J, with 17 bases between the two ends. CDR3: CASRSGDGAYSPLHF. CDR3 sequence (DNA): TGTGCCAGCAGGTCAGGAGATGGGGCGTATTCACCCCTCCACTTT.

This CDR3 is CASSQSGTGGNQPQHF. The CDR3 nucleotides are TGTGCCAGCAGCCAATCCGGGACAGGTGGCAATCAGCCCCAGCATTTT. The V and J genes are TRBV3-1 (or the pseudogene TRBV3-2) and TRBJ1-5, with 8 nucleotides matching TRBD1. This CDR3 has 16 residues. Germline V gene data show CDR1 as LGHDT and CDR2 as YNNKEL (reference sequence). J was trimmed by 2 bases and V by 2 bases; bases with no gene match: 5.

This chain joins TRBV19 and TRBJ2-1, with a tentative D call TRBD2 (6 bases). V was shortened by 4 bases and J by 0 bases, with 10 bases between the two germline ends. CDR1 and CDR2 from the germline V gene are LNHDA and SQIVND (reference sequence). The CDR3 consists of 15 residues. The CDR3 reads CASSKDYSSYNEQFF. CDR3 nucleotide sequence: TGTGCCAGTAGTAAGGACTACAGCTCCTACAATGAGCAGTTCTTC. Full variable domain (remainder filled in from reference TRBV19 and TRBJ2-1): DGGITQSPKYLFRKEGQNVTLSCEQNLNHDAMYWYRQDPGQGLRLIYYSQIVNDFQKGDIAEGYSVSREKKESFPLTVTSAQKNPTAFYLCASSKDYSSYNEQFFGPGTRLTVL.

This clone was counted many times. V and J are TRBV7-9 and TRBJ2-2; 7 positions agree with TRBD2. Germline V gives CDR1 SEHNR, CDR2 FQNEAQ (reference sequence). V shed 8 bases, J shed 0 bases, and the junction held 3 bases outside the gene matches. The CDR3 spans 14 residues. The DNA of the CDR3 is TGTGCCAGCGGGGCGGGGGCGAACACCGGGGAGCTGTTTTTT. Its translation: CASGAGANTGELFF.

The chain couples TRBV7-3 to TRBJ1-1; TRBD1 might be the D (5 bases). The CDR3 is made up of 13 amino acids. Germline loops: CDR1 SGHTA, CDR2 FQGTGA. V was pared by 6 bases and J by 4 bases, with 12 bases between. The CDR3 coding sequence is TGTGCCAGCAGTTGGGGGGAAGGCACTGAAGCTTTCTTT. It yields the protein CASSWGEGTEAFF. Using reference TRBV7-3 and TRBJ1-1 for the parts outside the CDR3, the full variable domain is GAGVSQTPSNKVTEKGKYVELRCDPISGHTALYWYRQSLGQGPEFLIYFQGTGAADDSGLPNDRFFAVRPEGSVSTLKIQRTERGDSAVYLCASSWGEGTEAFFGQGTRLTVV.

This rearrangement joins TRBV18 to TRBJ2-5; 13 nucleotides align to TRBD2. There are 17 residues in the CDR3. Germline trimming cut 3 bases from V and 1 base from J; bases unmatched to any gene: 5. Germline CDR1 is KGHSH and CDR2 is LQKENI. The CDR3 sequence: CASSPTSGGIFQETQYF. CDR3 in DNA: TGTGCCAGCTCACCGACTAGCGGGGGGATTTTCCAAGAGACCCAGTACTTC.

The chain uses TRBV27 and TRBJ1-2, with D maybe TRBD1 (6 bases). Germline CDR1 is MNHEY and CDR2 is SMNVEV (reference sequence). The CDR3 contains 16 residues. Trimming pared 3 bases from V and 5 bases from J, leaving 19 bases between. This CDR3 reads CASSFSQGHRGYGYTF. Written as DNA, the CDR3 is TGTGCCAGCAGTTTCTCACAGGGACATCGGGGTTATGGCTACACCTTC.

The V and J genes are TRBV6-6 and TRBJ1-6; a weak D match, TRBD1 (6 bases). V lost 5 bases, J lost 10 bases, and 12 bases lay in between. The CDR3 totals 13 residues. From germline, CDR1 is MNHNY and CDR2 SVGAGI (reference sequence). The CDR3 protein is CASSSDGGSPLHF. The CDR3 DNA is TGTGCCAGCAGTAGCGATGGGGGCTCACCCCTCCACTTT.

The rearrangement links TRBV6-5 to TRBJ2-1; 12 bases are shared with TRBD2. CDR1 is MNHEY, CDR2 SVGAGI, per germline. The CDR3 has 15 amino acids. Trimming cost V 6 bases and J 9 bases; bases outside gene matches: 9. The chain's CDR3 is CASSLGLAGFREQFF. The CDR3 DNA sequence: TGTGCCAGCAGCCTAGGACTAGCGGGGTTTCGTGAGCAGTTCTTC.

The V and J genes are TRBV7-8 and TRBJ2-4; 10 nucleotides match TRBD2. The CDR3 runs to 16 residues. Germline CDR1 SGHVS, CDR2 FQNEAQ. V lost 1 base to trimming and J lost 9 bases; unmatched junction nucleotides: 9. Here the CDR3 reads CASSLVGAGGQSIQYF. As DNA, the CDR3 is TGTGCCAGCAGCTTAGTAGGAGCGGGGGGGCAAAGCATTCAGTACTTC. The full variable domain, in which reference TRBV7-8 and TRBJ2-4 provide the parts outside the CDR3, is GAGVSQSPRYKVAKRGQDVALRCDPISGHVSLFWYQQALGQGPEFLTYFQNEAQLDKSGLPSDRFFAERPEGSVSTLKIQRTQQEDSAVYLCASSLVGAGGQSIQYFGAGTRLSVL.

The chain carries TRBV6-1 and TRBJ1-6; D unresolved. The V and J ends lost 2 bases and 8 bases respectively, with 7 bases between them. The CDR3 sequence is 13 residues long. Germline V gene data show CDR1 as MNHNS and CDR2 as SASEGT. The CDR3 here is CASSELRDSPLHF. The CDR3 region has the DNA TGTGCCAGCAGTGAACTGCGGGATTCACCCCTCCACTTT.

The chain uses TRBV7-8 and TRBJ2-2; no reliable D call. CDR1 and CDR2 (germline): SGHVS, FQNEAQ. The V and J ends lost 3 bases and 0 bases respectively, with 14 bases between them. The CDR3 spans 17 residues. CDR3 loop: CASSLVVGDTNTGELFF. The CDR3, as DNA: TGTGCCAGCAGCTTGGTGGTGGGCGATACGAACACCGGGGAGCTGTTTTTT. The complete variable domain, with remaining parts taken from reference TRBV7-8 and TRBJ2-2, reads GAGVSQSPRYKVAKRGQDVALRCDPISGHVSLFWYQQALGQGPEFLTYFQNEAQLDKSGLPSDRFFAERPEGSVSTLKIQRTQQEDSAVYLCASSLVVGDTNTGELFFGEGSRLTVL.

The CDR3 DNA reads TGTGCCAGTAGTATAGGAGGGCAGCAGCCCCAGCATTTT. This sequence encodes CASSIGGQQPQHF. V is TRBV19 and J is TRBJ1-5; D remains unclear. There are 13 residues in the CDR3. The V and J ends lost 1 base and 7 bases respectively, with 8 bases between them. Germline V gene sequence: CDR1 LNHDA, CDR2 SQIVND (reference sequence).

The CDR3 here is CASSLLAGGPDEQFF. The CDR3 bases are TGTGCCAGCAGTTTGCTAGCGGGGGGGCCTGATGAGCAGTTCTTC. The rearrangement links TRBV27 to TRBJ2-1; TRBD2 matches at 12 bases. CDR1 and CDR2 from the germline V gene are MNHEY and SMNVEV (reference sequence). The CDR3 extends over 15 amino acids. After removal of 3 bases from V and 8 bases from J, the junction contained 5 bases not matched to a gene.

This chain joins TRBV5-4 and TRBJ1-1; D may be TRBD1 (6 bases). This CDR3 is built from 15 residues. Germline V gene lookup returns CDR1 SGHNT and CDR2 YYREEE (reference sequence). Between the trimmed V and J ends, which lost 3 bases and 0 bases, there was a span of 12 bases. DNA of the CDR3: TGTGCCAGCAGCTGGGGCGGGGGCGTGAACACTGAAGCTTTCTTT. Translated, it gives CASSWGGGVNTEAFF.

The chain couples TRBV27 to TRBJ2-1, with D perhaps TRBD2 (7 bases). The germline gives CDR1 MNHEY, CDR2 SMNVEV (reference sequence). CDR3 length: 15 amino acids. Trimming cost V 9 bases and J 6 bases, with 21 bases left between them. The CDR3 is CASTATWGGPNEQFF. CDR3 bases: TGTGCCAGTACTGCGACGTGGGGGGGCCCCAATGAGCAGTTCTTC.

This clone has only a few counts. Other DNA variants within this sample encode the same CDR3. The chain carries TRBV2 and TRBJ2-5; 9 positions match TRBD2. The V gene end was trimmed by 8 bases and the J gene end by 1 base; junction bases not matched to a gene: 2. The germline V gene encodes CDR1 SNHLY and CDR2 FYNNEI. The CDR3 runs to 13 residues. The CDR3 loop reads CASQLAGQETQYF. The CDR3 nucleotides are TGTGCCAGCCAACTAGCGGGCCAAGAGACCCAGTACTTC.

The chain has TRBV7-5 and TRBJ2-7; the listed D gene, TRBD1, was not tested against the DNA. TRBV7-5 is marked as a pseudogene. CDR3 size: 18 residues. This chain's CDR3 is CARSSTVAGRTSPYEQYF. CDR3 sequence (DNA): TGTGCCAGAAGCTCAACCGTGGCAGGCCGTACTTCACCCTACGAGCAGTACTTC.

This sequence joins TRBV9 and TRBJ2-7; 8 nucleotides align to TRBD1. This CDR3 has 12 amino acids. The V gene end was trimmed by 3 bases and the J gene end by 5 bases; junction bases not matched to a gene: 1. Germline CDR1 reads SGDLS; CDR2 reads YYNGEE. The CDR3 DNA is TGTGCCAGCAGCGGACAGGGGAACGAGCAGTACTTC. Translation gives CASSGQGNEQYF.

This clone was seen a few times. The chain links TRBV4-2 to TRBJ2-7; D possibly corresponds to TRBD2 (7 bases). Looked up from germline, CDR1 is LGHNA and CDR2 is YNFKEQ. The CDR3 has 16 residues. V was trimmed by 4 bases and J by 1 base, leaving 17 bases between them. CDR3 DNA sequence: TGTGCCAGCAGCCCTGAGGCCGCGGGGGCATCCTACGAGCAGTACTTC. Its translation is CASSPEAAGASYEQYF.

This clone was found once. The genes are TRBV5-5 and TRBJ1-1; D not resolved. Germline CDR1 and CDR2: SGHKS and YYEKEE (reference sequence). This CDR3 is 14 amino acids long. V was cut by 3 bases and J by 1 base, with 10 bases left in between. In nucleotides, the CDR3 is TGTGCCAGCAGCTCTGTATGGAGGAACACTGAAGCTTTCTTT. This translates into CASSSVWRNTEAFF.